Below, 21 T cell receptor beta chains from the same sample are listed, as sequenced in a study of T cells in Graves' hyperthyroidism and ophthalmopathy. TCR beta CDR3 regions were amplified from RNA transcripts. An initial round of RT-PCR targeting the TCR CDR3 relied on the HTBI primer set. Using its own MiXCR run on the multiplex PCR reads, TCRdb lists one record per CDR3 protein. The data show about 300,000 distinct CDR3 sequences, with around 13% seen just once and 7% to 9% held by the top ten. Sequencing was done on a sample of blood. The receptors were sampled from a woman in her 40s with Graves' hyperthyroidism.

CDR3 amino acids: CAISGEGGSAYEQYF. CDR3 coding DNA: TGTGCCATCAGTGGGGAGGGCGGCTCGGCCTACGAGCAGTACTTC. J is TRBJ2-7 and V is TRBV10-3, with 7 bases matching TRBD2. The CDR3 is 15 amino acids. J was trimmed by 2 bases and V by 4 bases; bases with no gene match: 8. Germline V gene lookup returns CDR1 ENHRY and CDR2 SYGVKD.

In its sample, this clonotype was seen many times. This sequence joins TRBV24-1 and TRBJ1-2; maybe TRBD1 (6 bases). The germline V gene encodes CDR1 KGHDR and CDR2 SFDVKD. V dropped 3 bases and J dropped 0 bases, with 13 bases sitting between them. The length of the CDR3 is 16 residues. The CDR3 here is CATSDGQTEANYGYTF. CDR3 in DNA: TGTGCCACCAGTGATGGACAGACCGAAGCTAACTATGGCTACACCTTC.

The chain couples TRBV20-1 to TRBJ1-2; tentatively, D is TRBD1 (5 bases). Trimming removed 5 bases at V and 8 bases at J, with 18 bases between. The germline CDR1 and CDR2 sequences are DFQATT and SNEGSKA (reference sequence). This CDR3 comprises 13 residues. The CDR3 spells CSAEATLGGGYTF. Written as DNA, the CDR3 is TGCAGTGCTGAAGCTACCCTGGGGGGAGGCTACACCTTC.

The rearrangement joins TRBV27 to TRBJ1-6, with 8 bases that match TRBD1. Trimming removed 5 bases from V and 0 bases from J; junction bases left unmatched: 12. From germline, CDR1 is MNHEY and CDR2 SMNVEV (reference sequence). The CDR3 runs 19 residues. CDR3: CASSRRGTGLSSYNSPLHF. DNA for the CDR3: TGTGCCAGCAGTCGGCGCGGGACAGGACTCTCCTCCTATAATTCACCCCTCCACTTT.

CDR3 protein: CAISERSSYNEQFF. Here the CDR3 DNA reads TGTGCCATCAGTGAGCGGAGCTCCTACAATGAGCAGTTCTTC. This chain joins TRBV10-3 and TRBJ2-1; no definite D call. The germline V gene encodes CDR1 ENHRY and CDR2 SYGVKD. The CDR3 has 14 amino acids. Trimming took off 2 bases at V and 0 bases at J, with 5 bases between the two ends.

This chain connects TRBV6-1 to TRBJ1-5; tentatively, D is TRBD1 (6 bases). V gave up 6 bases and J gave up 7 bases, with 13 bases separating them. Germline CDR1 reads MNHNS; CDR2 reads SASEGT. This CDR3 is built from 13 residues. CDR3 sequence reads: CASSRRTDQPQHF. The CDR3 DNA follows: TGTGCCAGCAGCCGACGGACAGACCAGCCCCAGCATTTT.

This clonotype was detected many times. V usage is TRBV7-6 and J usage is TRBJ1-5; D may be TRBD1 (5 bases). There are 15 residues in the CDR3. Trimming took 1 base from V and 3 from J, leaving 10 bases between them. The germline V gene encodes CDR1 SGHVS and CDR2 FNYEAQ. CDR3 bases: TGTGCCAGCAGCTTAGGGGGACTATTCAATCAGCCCCAGCATTTT. Its translation is CASSLGGLFNQPQHF.

This clonotype was counted ten times or more. The V call is TRBV6-6, the J call TRBJ1-2, with a weak D call TRBD1 (5 bases). The germline V and J ends were trimmed by 2 bases and 4 bases, with 14 bases remaining between them. The CDR3 has 15 amino acids. Germline CDR1 reads MNHNY; CDR2 reads SVGAGI (reference sequence). The chain's CDR3 is CASSYPGSGPYGYTF. CDR3 in DNA: TGTGCCAGCAGTTACCCCGGTTCAGGGCCCTATGGCTACACCTTC.

This clonotype appeared a few times. The chain recombines TRBV20-1 with TRBJ2-2; TRBD2 matches 13 bases. Germline V gives CDR1 DFQATT, CDR2 SNEGSKA (reference sequence). The CDR3 extends over 14 amino acids. After removal of 5 bases from V and 8 bases from J, the junction contained 5 bases not matched to a gene. The CDR3 DNA is TGCAGTGCTGGACTAGCGGGAGTATCTGGGGAGCTGTTTTTT. This translates into CSAGLAGVSGELFF.

This clonotype showed up many times. The CDR3 protein is CASGSLSYEQYF. The DNA of the CDR3 is TGTGCCAGCGGGAGCCTGTCCTACGAGCAGTACTTC. This sequence joins TRBV28 and TRBJ2-7; D possibly corresponds to TRBD2 (5 bases). The length of the CDR3 is 12 residues. The V end was cut by 8 bases, the J end by 1 base, with 9 bases between. Germline assignment: CDR1 MDHEN and CDR2 SYDVKM.

This clonotype has a count of ten or more. V and J are TRBV12-3 or TRBV12-4 and TRBJ2-7, with 12 bases identical to TRBD2. V shed 6 bases, J shed 4 bases, and the junction held 7 bases outside the gene matches. The CDR3 has 15 residues. The CDR3 sequence is CASSSGLAGIYEQYF. CDR3 nucleotides: TGTGCCAGCAGCTCTGGACTAGCGGGAATTTACGAGCAGTACTTC.

This clonotype occurred many times. This sequence joins TRBV15 and TRBJ2-1, with 14 bases lining up with TRBD2. The germline V gene has CDR1 LNHNV and CDR2 YYDKDF (reference sequence). The CDR3 is made up of 17 amino acids. With 0 bases clipped from V and 7 bases from J, the junction kept 5 bases outside the gene matches. In nucleotides, the CDR3 is TGTGCCACCAGCAGAGATCGGCGGACTAGCGGGAGGAATGAGCAGTTCTTC. Translating it yields CATSRDRRTSGRNEQFF.

This clonotype was detected many times. DNA of the CDR3: TGTGCCAGCAGCCAGGACAGGGGCGGTGAGCAGTACTTC. Translated: CASSQDRGGEQYF. The V call is TRBV3-1, the J call TRBJ2-7, with TRBD1 identical over 9 bases. Germline V gene lookup returns CDR1 LGHDT and CDR2 YNNKEL (reference sequence). The CDR3 is made up of 13 amino acids. V shed 3 bases and J 7 bases; nucleotides not matched to a gene: 4.

This clonotype was seen at least ten times. This chain links TRBV2 with TRBJ2-3; D is uncertain. Trimming stripped 7 bases from V and 0 bases from J, with 8 bases between. The CDR3 spans 13 residues. CDR1 is SNHLY, CDR2 FYNNEI, per germline. The CDR3 nucleotides are TGTGCCAGCACTGCGGCTAGCACAGATACGCAGTATTTT. It is translated as CASTAASTDTQYF.

This clonotype has just a few counts. The rearrangement uses TRBV15 and TRBJ1-6; TRBD1 matches 9 bases. The ends lost 5 bases at V and 7 bases at J; junction bases unmatched: 6. The CDR3 totals 15 residues. The germline V gene has CDR1 LNHNV and CDR2 YYDKDF (reference sequence). The CDR3 sequence: CATSETGGANSPLHF. In DNA form, the CDR3 reads TGTGCCACCAGCGAAACAGGGGGCGCGAATTCACCCCTCCACTTT.

The sample holds many counts of this clonotype. The chain uses TRBV18 and TRBJ2-7, with 8 bases lining up with TRBD1. This CDR3 contains 15 residues. Looked up from germline, CDR1 is KGHSH and CDR2 is LQKENI. Germline trimming cut 0 bases from V and 0 bases from J; bases unmatched to any gene: 1. CDR3 residues: CASSPPGQASYEQYF. CDR3 DNA sequence: TGTGCCAGCTCACCACCGGGACAGGCCTCCTACGAGCAGTACTTC. Based on the CDR3 plus reference TRBV18 and TRBJ2-7, the full variable domain is NAGVMQNPRHLVRRRGQEARLRCSPMKGHSHVYWYRQLPEEGLKFMVYLQKENIIDESGMPKERFSAEFPKEGPSILRIQQVVRGDSAAYFCASSPPGQASYEQYFGPGTRLTVT.

The chain employs TRBV24-1 and TRBJ2-1; 9 nucleotides agree with TRBD2. The V and J ends lost 8 bases and 2 bases, in that order; junction bases with no gene match: 3. The CDR3 is 14 amino acids. Per the germline V gene, CDR1 is KGHDR and CDR2 is SFDVKD. For the CDR3, the DNA is TGTGCCACCACTAGCGGGAACGCCTACAATGAGCAGTTCTTC. Amino acid sequence: CATTSGNAYNEQFF.

This clonotype was seen at least ten times. The J gene is TRBJ2-7, the V gene TRBV7-9, with 7 nucleotides matching TRBD1. This CDR3 is built from 15 residues. The germline V gene has CDR1 SEHNR and CDR2 FQNEAQ (reference sequence). V dropped 4 bases and J dropped 6; count of bases not matched to a gene: 12. The CDR3 region is CASSYGATGWGEQYF. CDR3 nucleotides: TGTGCCAGCAGCTATGGGGCGACAGGGTGGGGCGAGCAGTACTTC.

This clonotype has at least ten counts. The chain is built from TRBV12-3 or TRBV12-4 and TRBJ2-7, with 9 positions matching TRBD1. The CDR3 sequence is 16 residues long. The junction had 16 bases not matched to a gene; V was cut back by 8 bases and J by 5 bases. The CDR3 protein is CASSRRLGQGRNEQYF. The CDR3 DNA follows: TGTGCCAGCTCAAGAAGGCTGGGACAGGGCAGAAACGAGCAGTACTTC.

The table lists this clonotype with many counts. The chain links TRBV7-8 to TRBJ2-7, with 15 positions matching TRBD2. CDR1 is SGHVS and CDR2 is FQNEAQ in the germline V gene. There are 18 residues in the CDR3. Germline trimming cut 5 bases from V and 3 bases from J; bases unmatched to any gene: 11. In DNA form, the CDR3 reads TGTGCCAGCAGCCCAGGACTAGCGGGAGGGCTAGGAGGCTACGAGCAGTACTTC. Protein: CASSPGLAGGLGGYEQYF.

This clonotype occurred many times. CDR3 protein: CASTTGSSYGYTF. The CDR3 nucleotides read TGTGCCAGTACTACAGGTTCCTCCTATGGCTACACCTTC. The rearrangement joins TRBV19 to TRBJ1-2; perhaps TRBD1 as D (5 bases). Trimming took 7 bases from V and 4 from J, leaving 13 bases between them. This CDR3 comprises 13 residues. Germline CDR1 and CDR2: LNHDA and SQIVND (reference sequence).